This TCR beta chain was recovered during a study of beta chain features in type 1 diabetes. Across the study: The examined sorted cells totaled 110 million or so across samples. Study-wide findings and caveats: The study left unresolved whether HLA type influences TCRB rearrangement.

The authors sorted CD4+ naive, central memory, regulatory and stem cell-like memory cells via CD45RO/CCR7/CD25/CD127/CD95/CD27. Germline values: CDR1 SEHNR, CDR2 FQNEAQ (reference sequence). This CDR3 has 14 residues. Trimming took 5 bases from V and 9 from J, leaving 18 bases between them. The investigators reverse transcribed all of the isolated RNA, so they sequenced expressed TCRB transcripts. Profiling relied on immunoSEQ multiplex PCR, and the TCRdb table lists in-frame clones only, not all of them. The table shows roughly 400,000 clones, with about 15% occurring only once. This clone was picked up a small number of times. The antigen is not known.

The V call is TRBV7-9, the J call TRBJ2-3; D is ambiguous. This sequence originates from a man aged 30-40 years in good health. Sequencing input: naive CD4+ T cells from blood. As DNA, the CDR3 is TGTGCCAGCAGCCAAACTAACACGTTAGGAACGCAGTATTTT. This gives the protein CASSQTNTLGTQYF.